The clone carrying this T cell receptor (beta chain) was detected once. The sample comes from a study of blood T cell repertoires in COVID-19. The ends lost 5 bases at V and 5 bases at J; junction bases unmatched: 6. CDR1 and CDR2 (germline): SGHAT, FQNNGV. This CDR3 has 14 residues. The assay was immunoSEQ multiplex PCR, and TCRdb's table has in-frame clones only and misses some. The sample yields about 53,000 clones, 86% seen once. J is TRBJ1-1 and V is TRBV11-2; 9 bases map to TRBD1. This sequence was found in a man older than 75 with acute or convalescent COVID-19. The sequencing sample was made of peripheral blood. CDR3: CASSTRQGETEAFF. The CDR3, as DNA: TGTGCCAGCAGCACGCGACAGGGGGAAACTGAAGCTTTCTTT.